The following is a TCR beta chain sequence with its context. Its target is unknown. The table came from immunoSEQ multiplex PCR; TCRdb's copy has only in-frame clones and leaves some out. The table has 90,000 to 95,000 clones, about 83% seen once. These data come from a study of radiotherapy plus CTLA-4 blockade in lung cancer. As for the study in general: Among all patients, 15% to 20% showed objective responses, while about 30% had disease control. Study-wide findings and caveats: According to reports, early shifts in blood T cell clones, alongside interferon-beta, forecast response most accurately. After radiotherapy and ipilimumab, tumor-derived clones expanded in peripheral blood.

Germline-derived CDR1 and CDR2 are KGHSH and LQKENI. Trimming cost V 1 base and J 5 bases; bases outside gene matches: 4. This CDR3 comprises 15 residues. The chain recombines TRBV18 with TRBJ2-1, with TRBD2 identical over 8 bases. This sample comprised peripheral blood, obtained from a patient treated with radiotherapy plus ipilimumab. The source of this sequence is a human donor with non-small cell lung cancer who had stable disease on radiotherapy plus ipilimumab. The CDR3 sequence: CASSPRTSWDNEQFF. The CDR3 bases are TGTGCCAGCTCACCACGGACTAGCTGGGACAATGAGCAGTTCTTC.